This T cell receptor beta chain was sequenced in a study of blood T cell repertoires in COVID-19. Study-level background: COVID-19 samples from acute and convalescent phases originated in the United States, Italy and Spain.

The V end was cut by 0 bases, the J end by 9 bases, with 18 bases between. The CDR3 contains 16 residues. The germline V gene encodes CDR1 SGDLS and CDR2 YYNGEE. Participants came from 20 to 25 US areas, aged roughly 18 to 90 years. Per the study methods: Scientists estimated how many nucleated cells there were by amplifying reference gene primers. Assay: immunoSEQ multiplex PCR; the TCRdb copy retains only in-frame clones and omits some. V, J and clone size are taken as reported in that table, and D and trimming were inferred from the DNA itself. The profile covers approximately 400,000 clones, with 80% to 90% appearing a single time and 1.3% taken by the ten largest.

This TCR was recovered from a man younger than 40 who had recovered from COVID-19. Material: PBMCs or T cells enriched from blood (not recorded which). The rearrangement links TRBV9 to TRBJ2-2, with a tentative D call TRBD1 (5 bases). DNA for the CDR3: TGTGCCAGCAGCGTAGACGATACTGGGGCGCGCCGGGAGCTGTTTTTT. Translated, it gives CASSVDDTGARRELFF.